The 18 T cell receptor beta chains listed next were all sequenced from one sample in a study of identical twins (dated by TCRdb to about 2016). Library preparation used 5' RACE. Data came from an Illumina HiSeq 2000. TCRdb reanalyzed the raw reads on its own, using fastp at Q25 for trimming and MiXCR for clone calling, and kept in-frame beta chains. A single entry per CDR3 protein holds the most common genes and DNA from its merged rows. For this sample there are 1.5 million to 2 million distinct CDR3 sequences; roughly a third appear just once. Around 0.3% of the sample is held by the ten biggest clonotypes. Sequencing input: cord blood. The origin of the receptors is a newborn girl in good health.

The CDR3 protein is CSAREASGSLSYEQYF. The CDR3 DNA reads as TGCAGTGCTAGAGAGGCTAGCGGGAGCTTAAGCTACGAGCAGTACTTC. This sequence joins TRBV20-1 and TRBJ2-7; 10 positions agree with TRBD2. CDR1 and CDR2 from the germline V gene are DFQATT and SNEGSKA (reference sequence). The CDR3 is 16 residues long. The V and J ends lost 0 bases and 3 bases, in that order; junction bases with no gene match: 8.

The count of this clonotype is one. The chain joins TRBV10-3 to TRBJ1-5, with 9 bases lining up with TRBD1. Per the germline V gene, CDR1 is ENHRY and CDR2 is SYGVKD. Unmatched junction bases numbered 11, after V lost 11 bases and J lost 6 bases. The CDR3 length is 14 residues. CDR3 protein: CAVQGASGSQPQHF. CDR3 coding DNA: TGTGCCGTACAGGGGGCTTCGGGAAGTCAGCCCCAGCATTTT.

The CDR3 region has the DNA TGTGCCAGCAGTTTAAAGGCTAGCGGGGGGCCCGGGAGCAACACCGGGGAGCTGTTTTTT. It encodes CASSLKASGGPGSNTGELFF. The rearrangement joins TRBV12-3 or TRBV12-4 to TRBJ2-2; 11 bases align to TRBD2. V gave up 2 bases and J gave up 2 bases; unmatched junction bases: 13. This CDR3 comprises 20 residues.

The chain couples TRBV25-1 to TRBJ1-1; 9 bases line up with TRBD1. Germline V lookup: CDR1 MGHDK, CDR2 SYGVNS. The J segment lost 3 bases and the V segment lost 8 bases, leaving 4 bases of the junction unmatched. There are 13 residues in the CDR3. CDR3 loop: CASGTGKHTEAFF. CDR3 sequence (DNA): TGTGCCAGCGGGACAGGGAAGCACACTGAAGCTTTCTTT.

This clonotype was observed a few times. The V gene is TRBV5-6, the J gene TRBJ2-1; 9 bases match TRBD1. The CDR3 loop spans 15 amino acids. Germline assignment: CDR1 SGHDT and CDR2 YYEEEE. V lost 3 bases, J lost 3 bases, and 4 bases stayed unmatched. Here the CDR3 reads CASSSGTGIYNEQFF. CDR3 sequence (DNA): TGTGCCAGCAGCTCCGGGACAGGGATCTACAATGAGCAGTTCTTC. Complete variable domain (other parts from reference TRBV5-6 and TRBJ2-1): DAGVTQSPTHLIKTRGQQVTLRCSPKSGHDTVSWYQQALGQGPQFIFQYYEEEERQRGNFPDRFSGHQFPNYSSELNVNALLLGDSALYLCASSSGTGIYNEQFFGPGTRLTVL.

The V call is TRBV10-3, the J call TRBJ1-5; possible D gene TRBD1, 6 bases. Germline loops: CDR1 ENHRY, CDR2 SYGVKD. The CDR3 contains 16 residues. Trimming left V 3 bases short and J 0 bases short, with 12 bases between. CDR3 coding DNA: TGTGCCATCAGTGATTACAGGGAGGGTAGCAATCAGCCCCAGCATTTT. This sequence encodes CAISDYREGSNQPQHF.

This clonotype has ten or more counts. The chain recombines TRBV29-1 with TRBJ2-1, with 12 bases matching TRBD2. From germline, CDR1 is SQVTM and CDR2 ANQGSEA. V trimming: 7 bases; J trimming: 4 bases; junction bases outside the gene matches: 5. This CDR3 spans 14 amino acids. CDR3 in DNA: TGCAGCGCCGTGACTAGCGGGGGATACAATGAGCAGTTCTTC. As protein: CSAVTSGGYNEQFF.

As to this clonotype: Germline is not matched at one junction end, which may reflect a read error. The chain joins TRBV27 to TRBJ2-3, with 8 bases aligning to TRBD1. Germline V lookup: CDR1 MNHEY, CDR2 SMNVEV (reference sequence). CDR3 size: 15 residues. CDR3 DNA sequence: TGTGCCAGCCGTCGGGACAGGTGGGGGTACGATACGCGGTATTTT. Translation gives CASRRDRWGYDTRYF.

The chain joins TRBV9 to TRBJ2-7, with 9 bases aligning to TRBD1. The J call may be wrong; the DNA end is better matched by TRBJ2-5. Germline V gene data show CDR1 as SGDLS and CDR2 as YYNGEE. The CDR3 loop spans 16 amino acids. CDR3 in amino acids: CASSVRDRVYRETQYF. The CDR3 DNA reads TGTGCCAGCAGCGTCCGGGACAGGGTTTACAGGGAGACCCAGTACTTC.

A few counts support this clonotype. This chain uses TRBV25-1 with TRBJ2-1; TRBD2 agrees at 10 bases. This CDR3 comprises 18 residues. V dropped 4 bases and J dropped 7; count of bases not matched to a gene: 16. Germline V gene sequence: CDR1 MGHDK, CDR2 SYGVNS. CDR3 coding DNA: TGTGCCAGCAGTGTCCCCCTATCCGGGACTAGCGCCCGAAATGAGCAGTTCTTC. This translates into CASSVPLSGTSARNEQFF.

The chain combines TRBV6-4 with TRBJ1-1; 7 bases fit TRBD1. This CDR3 has 16 residues. Per the germline V gene, CDR1 is MRHNA and CDR2 is SNTAGT. V lost 2 bases, J lost 3 bases, and 9 bases stayed unmatched. The DNA for the CDR3 is TGTGCCAGCAGTGACACCGACAGGGAAAGGGACACTGAAGCTTTCTTT. It encodes CASSDTDRERDTEAFF.

This clonotype has a handful of counts. This CDR3 reads CASSGSRGAVWMFF. CDR3 nucleotide sequence: TGTGCCAGCAGTGGAAGCCGAGGCGCGGTATGGATGTTTTTT. This sequence joins TRBV6-1 and TRBJ1-4; D call uncertain. There are 14 residues in the CDR3. V was cut by 4 bases and J by 15 bases, with 21 bases left in between. Germline CDR1 is MNHNS and CDR2 is SASEGT.

The rearrangement joins TRBV10-3 to TRBJ2-3; perhaps TRBD1 as D (5 bases). This CDR3 has 15 residues. V was cut by 6 bases and J by 3 bases, with 16 bases left in between. Germline CDR1 is ENHRY and CDR2 is SYGVKD. The CDR3 sequence is CAIRSSETATDTQYF. The CDR3 nucleotides are TGTGCCATCAGATCTTCCGAGACAGCTACAGATACGCAGTATTTT.

This clonotype was counted a few times. The chain has TRBV4-1 and TRBJ1-5; D ambiguous. Germline V gene lookup returns CDR1 MGHRA and CDR2 YSYEKL. The CDR3 is 15 residues long. With 1 base removed from V and 3 bases from J, the gap between germline ends came to 10 bases. The CDR3 sequence is CASSQAALFNQPQHF. CDR3 sequence (DNA): TGCGCCAGCAGCCAAGCAGCATTGTTCAATCAGCCCCAGCATTTT.

The gene calls are TRBV24-1 and TRBJ2-4; D could derive from TRBD1 or TRBD2 (5 bases each). This CDR3 is built from 16 residues. The germline gives CDR1 KGHDR, CDR2 SFDVKD. V was cut by 4 bases and J by 2 bases, with 14 bases left in between. CDR3 nucleotide sequence: TGTGCCACCAGTGACTTGGTGGGGGAGACCAAAAACATTCAGTACTTC. Translating gives CATSDLVGETKNIQYF.

J is TRBJ2-1 and V is TRBV29-1; D is unresolved. CDR1 is SQVTM, CDR2 ANQGSEA, per germline. V was pared by 0 bases and J by 0 bases, with 9 bases between. The CDR3 sequence is 15 residues long. CDR3 sequence reads: CSVEDDTLSYNEQFF. In nucleotides, the CDR3 is TGCAGCGTTGAAGATGATACTCTCTCCTACAATGAGCAGTTCTTC.

The chain employs TRBV10-3 and TRBJ1-6; 9 bases map to TRBD1. With V trimmed by 4 bases and J by 7 bases, 8 bases remained unmatched. Germline loops: CDR1 ENHRY, CDR2 SYGVKD. The CDR3 totals 16 residues. DNA for the CDR3: TGTGCCATCAGTGGGTCTTGGACAGGGGAGAATTCACCCCTCCACTTT. Translated, it gives CAISGSWTGENSPLHF.

For this clonotype: This may arise from a read error, as a much more abundant clone is one base away. The chain uses TRBV7-9 and TRBJ2-7; D ambiguous. The germline CDR1 and CDR2 sequences are SEHNR and FQNEAQ (reference sequence). Trimming took 1 base from V and 12 from J, leaving 13 bases between them. The CDR3 covers 12 residues. The CDR3 reads CASSLVSKTPYF. The CDR3, as DNA: TGTGCCAGCAGCTTAGTTTCGAAGACCCCGTACTTC.